The 2 T cell receptor beta chains presented below share a single source sample, sequenced in a study of blood T cell repertoires in COVID-19. Profiled with immunoSEQ multiplex PCR; TCRdb holds only in-frame clones, not every one. This table has about 110,000 clones, roughly 81% appearing once. Sequenced: peripheral blood. The source is a woman in her 70s with acute or convalescent COVID-19.

The V call is TRBV4-1, the J call TRBJ2-2; 9 nucleotides agree with TRBD2. J lost 5 bases, V lost 1 base, and 5 bases had no gene match. CDR3 length: 16 residues. Germline lookup yields CDR1 MGHRA and CDR2 YSYEKL. CDR3: CASSQGAGGPTGELFF. The CDR3 bases are TGCGCCAGCAGCCAAGGTGCGGGAGGGCCGACCGGGGAGCTGTTTTTT.

This clone was seen a handful of times. CDR3 sequence: CASSISLGASNTGELFF. The CDR3 bases are TGTGCCAGTAGTATAAGCTTGGGGGCCTCGAACACCGGGGAGCTGTTTTTT. The V call is TRBV19, the J call TRBJ2-2; weak D call: TRBD1 (6 bases). The CDR3 sequence is 17 residues long. Germline V gives CDR1 LNHDA, CDR2 SQIVND (reference sequence). Trimming took 2 bases from V and 0 from J, leaving 13 bases between them.